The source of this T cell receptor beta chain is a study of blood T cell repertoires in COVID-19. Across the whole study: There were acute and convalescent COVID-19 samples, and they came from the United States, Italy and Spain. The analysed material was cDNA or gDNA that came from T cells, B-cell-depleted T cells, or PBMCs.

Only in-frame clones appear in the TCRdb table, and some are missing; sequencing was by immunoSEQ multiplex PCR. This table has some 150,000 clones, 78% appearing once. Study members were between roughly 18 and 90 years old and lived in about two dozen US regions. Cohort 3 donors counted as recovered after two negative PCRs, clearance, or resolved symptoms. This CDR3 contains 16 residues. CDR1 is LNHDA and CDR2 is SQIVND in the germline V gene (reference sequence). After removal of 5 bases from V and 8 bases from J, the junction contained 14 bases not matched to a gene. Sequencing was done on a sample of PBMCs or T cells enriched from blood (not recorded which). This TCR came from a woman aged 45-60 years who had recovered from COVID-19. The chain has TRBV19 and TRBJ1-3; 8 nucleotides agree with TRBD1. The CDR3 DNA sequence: TGTGCCAGTAGTCGTCCAACAGGGGGGCTGAGAGACACCATATATTTT. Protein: CASSRPTGGLRDTIYF.